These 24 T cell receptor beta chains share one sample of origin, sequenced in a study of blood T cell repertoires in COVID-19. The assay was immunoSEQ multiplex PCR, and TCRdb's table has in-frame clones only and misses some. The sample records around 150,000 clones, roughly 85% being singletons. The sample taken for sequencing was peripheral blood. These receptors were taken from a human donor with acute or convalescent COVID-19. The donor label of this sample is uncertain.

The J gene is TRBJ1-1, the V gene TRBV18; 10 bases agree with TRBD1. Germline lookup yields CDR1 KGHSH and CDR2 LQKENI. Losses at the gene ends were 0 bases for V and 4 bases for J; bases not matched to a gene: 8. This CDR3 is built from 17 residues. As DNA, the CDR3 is TGTGCCAGCTCACCACCCCGGATTCGGACAGGGGGCACTGAAGCTTTCTTT. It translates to CASSPPRIRTGGTEAFF.

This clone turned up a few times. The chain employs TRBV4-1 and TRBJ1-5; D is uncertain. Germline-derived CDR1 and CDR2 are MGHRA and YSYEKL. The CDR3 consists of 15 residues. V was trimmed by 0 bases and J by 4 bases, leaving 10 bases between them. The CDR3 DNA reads TGCGCCAGCAGCCAAGAGTGGCAGGCTAATCAGCCCCAGCATTTT. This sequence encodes CASSQEWQANQPQHF.

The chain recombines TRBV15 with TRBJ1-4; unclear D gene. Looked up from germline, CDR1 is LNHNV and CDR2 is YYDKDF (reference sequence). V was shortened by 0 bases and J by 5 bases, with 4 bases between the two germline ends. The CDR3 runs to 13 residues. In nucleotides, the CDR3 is TGTGCCACCAGCAGAGACCTAAATGAAAAACTGTTTTTT. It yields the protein CATSRDLNEKLFF.

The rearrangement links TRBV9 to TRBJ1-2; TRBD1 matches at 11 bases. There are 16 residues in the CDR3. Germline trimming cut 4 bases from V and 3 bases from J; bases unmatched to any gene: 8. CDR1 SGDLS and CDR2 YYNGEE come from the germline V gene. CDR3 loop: CASSPRTGGVYYGYTF. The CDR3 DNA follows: TGTGCCAGCAGCCCACGGACAGGGGGCGTTTACTATGGCTACACCTTC.

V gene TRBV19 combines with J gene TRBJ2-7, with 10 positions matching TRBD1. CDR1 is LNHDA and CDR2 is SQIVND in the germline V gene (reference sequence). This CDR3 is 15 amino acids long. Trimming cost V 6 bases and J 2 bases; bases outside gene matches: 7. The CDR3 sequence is CASSSRDRGPYEQYF. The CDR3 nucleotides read TGTGCCAGTAGCTCCCGGGACAGGGGACCCTACGAGCAGTACTTC.

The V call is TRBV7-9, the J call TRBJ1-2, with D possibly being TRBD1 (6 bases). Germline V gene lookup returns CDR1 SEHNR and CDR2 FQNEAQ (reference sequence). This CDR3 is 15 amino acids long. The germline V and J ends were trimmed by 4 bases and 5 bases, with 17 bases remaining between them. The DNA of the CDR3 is TGTGCCAGCAGCTCCTCGCGGGGGGCTGCGTATGGCTACACCTTC. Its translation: CASSSSRGAAYGYTF.

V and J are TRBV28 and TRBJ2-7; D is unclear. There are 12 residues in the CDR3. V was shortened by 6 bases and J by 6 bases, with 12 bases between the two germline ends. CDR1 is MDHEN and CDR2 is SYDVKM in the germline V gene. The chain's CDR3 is CASSPVLSEQYF. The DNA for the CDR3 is TGTGCCAGCAGCCCGGTTTTAAGCGAGCAGTACTTC.

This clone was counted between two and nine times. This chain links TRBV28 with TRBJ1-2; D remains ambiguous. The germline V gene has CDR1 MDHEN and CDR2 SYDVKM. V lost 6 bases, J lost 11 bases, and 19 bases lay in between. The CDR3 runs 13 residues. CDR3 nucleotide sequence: TGTGCCAGCAGCCCGGGAAGGATGGCGCGGTACACCTTC. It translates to CASSPGRMARYTF.

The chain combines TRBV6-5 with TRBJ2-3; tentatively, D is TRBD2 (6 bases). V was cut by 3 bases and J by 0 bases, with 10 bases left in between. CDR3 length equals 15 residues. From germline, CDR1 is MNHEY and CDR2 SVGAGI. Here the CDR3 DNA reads TGTGCCAGCAGTTATGGAGGGAGGAGCACAGATACGCAGTATTTT. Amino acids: CASSYGGRSTDTQYF.

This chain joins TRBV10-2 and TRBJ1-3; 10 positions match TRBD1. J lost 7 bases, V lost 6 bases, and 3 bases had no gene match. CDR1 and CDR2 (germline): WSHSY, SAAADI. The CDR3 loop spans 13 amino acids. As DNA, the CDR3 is TGCGCCAGCAGGGGGGACAGGGGCAACACCATATATTTT. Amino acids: CASRGDRGNTIYF.

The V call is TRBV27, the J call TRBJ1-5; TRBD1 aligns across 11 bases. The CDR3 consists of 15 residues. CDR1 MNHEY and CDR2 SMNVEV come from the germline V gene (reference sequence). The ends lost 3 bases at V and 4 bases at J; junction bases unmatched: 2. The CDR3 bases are TGTGCCAGCAGTTTCGGGACAGGGGGAAATCAGCCCCAGCATTTT. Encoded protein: CASSFGTGGNQPQHF.

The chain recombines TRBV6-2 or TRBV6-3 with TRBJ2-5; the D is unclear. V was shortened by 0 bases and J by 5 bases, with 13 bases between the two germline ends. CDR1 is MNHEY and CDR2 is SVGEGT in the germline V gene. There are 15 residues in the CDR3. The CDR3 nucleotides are TGTGCCAGCAGTTACTCGCTGCCGATCGGGGAGACCCAGTACTTC. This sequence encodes CASSYSLPIGETQYF.

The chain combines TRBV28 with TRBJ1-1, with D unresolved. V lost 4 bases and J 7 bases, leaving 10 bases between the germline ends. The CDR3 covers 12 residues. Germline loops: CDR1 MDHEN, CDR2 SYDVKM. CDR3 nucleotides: TGTGCCAGCAGTTGGCGACTGAATGAAGCTTTCTTT. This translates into CASSWRLNEAFF. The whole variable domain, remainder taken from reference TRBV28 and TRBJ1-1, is DVKVTQSSRYLVKRTGEKVFLECVQDMDHENMFWYRQDPGLGLRLIYFSYDVKMKEKGDIPEGYSVSREKKERFSLILESASTNQTSMYLCASSWRLNEAFFGQGTRLTVV.

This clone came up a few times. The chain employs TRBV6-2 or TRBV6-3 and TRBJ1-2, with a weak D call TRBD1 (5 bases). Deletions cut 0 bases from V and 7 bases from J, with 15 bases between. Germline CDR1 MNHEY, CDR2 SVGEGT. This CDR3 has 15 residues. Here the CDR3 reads CASSYSGRQSLGYTF. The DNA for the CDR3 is TGTGCCAGCAGTTACTCGGGCAGACAGTCGCTTGGCTACACCTTC.

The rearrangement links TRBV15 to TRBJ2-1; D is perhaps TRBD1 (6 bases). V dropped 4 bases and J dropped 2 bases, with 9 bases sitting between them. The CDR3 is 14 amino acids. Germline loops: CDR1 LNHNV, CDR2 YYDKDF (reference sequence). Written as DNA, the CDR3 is TGTGCCACCAGCAACAGGGAGACCTACAATGAGCAGTTCTTC. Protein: CATSNRETYNEQFF.

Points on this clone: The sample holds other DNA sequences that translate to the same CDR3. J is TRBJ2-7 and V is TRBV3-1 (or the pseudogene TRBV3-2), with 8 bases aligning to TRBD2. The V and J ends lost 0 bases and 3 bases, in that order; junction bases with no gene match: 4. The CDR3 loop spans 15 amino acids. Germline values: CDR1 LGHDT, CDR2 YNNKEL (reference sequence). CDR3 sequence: CASSQDRLAFYEQYF. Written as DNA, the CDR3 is TGTGCCAGCAGCCAAGATAGACTAGCGTTCTACGAGCAGTACTTC.

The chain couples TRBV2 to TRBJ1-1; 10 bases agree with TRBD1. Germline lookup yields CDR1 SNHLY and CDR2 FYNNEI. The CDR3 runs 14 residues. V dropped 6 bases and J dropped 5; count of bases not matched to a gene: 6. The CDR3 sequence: CASSRQGARTEAFF. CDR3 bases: TGTGCCAGCAGCCGACAGGGGGCGAGGACTGAAGCTTTCTTT.

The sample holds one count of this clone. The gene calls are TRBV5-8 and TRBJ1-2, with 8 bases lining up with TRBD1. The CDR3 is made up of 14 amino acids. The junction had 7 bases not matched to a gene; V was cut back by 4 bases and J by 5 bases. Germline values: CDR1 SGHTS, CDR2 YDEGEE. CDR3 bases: TGTGCCAGCAGCCTAGGACAGGGCTCGTATGGCTACACCTTC. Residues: CASSLGQGSYGYTF.

The CDR3 protein is CASSDRGRGETQYF. The CDR3, as DNA: TGTGCCAGCAGTGACAGGGGTCGGGGAGAGACCCAGTACTTC. The chain carries TRBV6-1 and TRBJ2-5; D perhaps matches TRBD1 (6 bases). CDR1 is MNHNS and CDR2 is SASEGT in the germline V gene. Trimming took 3 bases from V and 4 from J, leaving 12 bases between them. The CDR3 runs 14 residues.

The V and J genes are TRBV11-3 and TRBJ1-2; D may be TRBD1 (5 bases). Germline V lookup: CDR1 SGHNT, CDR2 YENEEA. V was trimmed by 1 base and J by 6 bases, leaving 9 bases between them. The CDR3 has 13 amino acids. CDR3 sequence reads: CASSLVSGNGYTF. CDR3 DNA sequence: TGTGCCAGCAGCTTAGTGTCAGGGAATGGCTACACCTTC. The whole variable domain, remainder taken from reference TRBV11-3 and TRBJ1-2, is EAGVVQSPRYKIIEKKQPVAFWCNPISGHNTLYWYLQNLGQGPELLIRYENEEAVDDSQLPKDRFSAERLKGVDSTLKIQPAELGDSAVYLCASSLVSGNGYTFGSGTRLTVV.

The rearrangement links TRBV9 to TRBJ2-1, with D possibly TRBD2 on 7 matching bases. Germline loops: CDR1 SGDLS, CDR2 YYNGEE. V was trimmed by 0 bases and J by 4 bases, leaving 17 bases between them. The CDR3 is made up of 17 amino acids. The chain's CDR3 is CASSVGMAGAGYNEQFF. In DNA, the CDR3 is TGTGCCAGCAGCGTAGGAATGGCGGGGGCGGGTTACAATGAGCAGTTCTTC. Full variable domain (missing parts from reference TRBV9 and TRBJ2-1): DSGVTQTPKHLITATGQRVTLRCSPRSGDLSVYWYQQSLDQGLQFLIQYYNGEERAKGNILERFSAQQFPDLHSELNLSSLELGDSALYFCASSVGMAGAGYNEQFFGPGTRLTVL.

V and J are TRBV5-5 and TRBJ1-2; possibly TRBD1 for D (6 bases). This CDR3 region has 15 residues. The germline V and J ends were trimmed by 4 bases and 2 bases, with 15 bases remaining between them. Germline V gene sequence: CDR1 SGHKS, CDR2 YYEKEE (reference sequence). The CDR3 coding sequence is TGTGCCAGCAGCCAATCCCCAGGGGAGAACTATGGCTACACCTTC. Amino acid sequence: CASSQSPGENYGYTF.

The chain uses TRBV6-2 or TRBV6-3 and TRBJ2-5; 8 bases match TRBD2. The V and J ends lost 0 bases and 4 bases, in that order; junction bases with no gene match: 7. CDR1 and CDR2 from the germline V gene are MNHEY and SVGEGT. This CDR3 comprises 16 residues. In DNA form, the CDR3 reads TGTGCCAGCAGTTACTCGAAGACTAGCGCGAGAGAGACCCAGTACTTC. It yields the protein CASSYSKTSARETQYF.

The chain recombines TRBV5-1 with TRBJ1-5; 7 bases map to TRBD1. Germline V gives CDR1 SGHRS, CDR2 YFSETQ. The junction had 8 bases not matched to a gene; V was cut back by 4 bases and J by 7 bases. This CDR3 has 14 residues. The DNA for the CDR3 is TGCGCCAGCAGCCCGAGACAGGGAGAACAGCCCCAGCATTTT. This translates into CASSPRQGEQPQHF.